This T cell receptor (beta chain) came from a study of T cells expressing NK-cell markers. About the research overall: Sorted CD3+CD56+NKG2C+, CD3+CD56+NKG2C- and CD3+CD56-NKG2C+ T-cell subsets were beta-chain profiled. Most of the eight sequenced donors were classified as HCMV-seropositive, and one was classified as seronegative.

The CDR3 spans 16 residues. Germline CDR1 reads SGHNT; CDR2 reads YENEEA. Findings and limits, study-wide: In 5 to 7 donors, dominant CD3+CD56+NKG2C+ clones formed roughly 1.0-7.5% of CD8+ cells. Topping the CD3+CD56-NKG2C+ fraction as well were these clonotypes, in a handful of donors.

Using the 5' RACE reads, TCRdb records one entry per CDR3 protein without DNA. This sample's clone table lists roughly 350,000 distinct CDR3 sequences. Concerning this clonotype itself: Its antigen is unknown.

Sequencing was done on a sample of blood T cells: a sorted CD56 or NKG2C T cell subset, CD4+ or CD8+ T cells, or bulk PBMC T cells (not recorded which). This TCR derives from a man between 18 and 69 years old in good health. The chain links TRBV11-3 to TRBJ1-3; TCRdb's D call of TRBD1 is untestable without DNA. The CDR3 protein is CASSPGTVSSGNTIYF. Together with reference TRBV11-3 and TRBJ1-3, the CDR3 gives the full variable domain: EAGVVQSPRYKIIEKKQPVAFWCNPISGHNTLYWYLQNLGQGPELLIRYENEEAVDDSQLPKDRFSAERLKGVDSTLKIQPAELGDSAVYLCASSPGTVSSGNTIYFGEGSWLTVV.